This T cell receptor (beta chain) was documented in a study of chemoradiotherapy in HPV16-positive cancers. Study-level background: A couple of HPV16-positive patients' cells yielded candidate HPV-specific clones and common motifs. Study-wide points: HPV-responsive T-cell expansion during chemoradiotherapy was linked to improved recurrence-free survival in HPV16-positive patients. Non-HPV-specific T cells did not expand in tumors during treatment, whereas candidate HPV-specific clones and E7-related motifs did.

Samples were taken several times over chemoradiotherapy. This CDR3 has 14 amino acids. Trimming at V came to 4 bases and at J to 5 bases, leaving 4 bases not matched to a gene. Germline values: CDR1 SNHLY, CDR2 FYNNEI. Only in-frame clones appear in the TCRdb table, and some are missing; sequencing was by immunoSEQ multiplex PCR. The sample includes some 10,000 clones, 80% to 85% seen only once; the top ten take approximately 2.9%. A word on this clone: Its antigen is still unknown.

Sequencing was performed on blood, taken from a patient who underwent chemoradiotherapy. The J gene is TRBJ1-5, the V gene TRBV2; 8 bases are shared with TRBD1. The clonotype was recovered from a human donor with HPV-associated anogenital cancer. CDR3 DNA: TGTGCCAGCAGTGTCAGGGGGCGTGATCAGCCCCAGCATTTT. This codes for CASSVRGRDQPQHF. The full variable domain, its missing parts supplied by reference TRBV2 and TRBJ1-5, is EPEVTQTPSHQVTQMGQEVILRCVPISNHLYFYWYRQILGQKVEFLVSFYNNEISEKSEIFDDQFSVERPDGSNFTLKIRSTKLEDSAMYFCASSVRGRDQPQHFGDGTRLSIL.